This entry features one TCR beta chain sequence. Its cognate antigen is unknown. The sample comes from a study of tissue T cells after allogeneic stem cell transplantation. Study conclusions and caveats: Which tissue TCRs were alloreactive or antigen-specific was not determined. Some clones might be persisting host cells. Anatomically similar tissues had similar TCR repertoires within each patient.

Produced via immunoSEQ multiplex PCR; TCRdb's table is partial and in-frame only. Of roughly 30,000 clones detected, approximately 83% appear once; the ten largest clones hold 3% to 4%. CDR3 length: 11 residues. The germline CDR1 and CDR2 sequences are SEHNR and FQNEAQ (reference sequence). Deletions cut 7 bases from V and 10 bases from J, with 13 bases between. The source was blood, collected before transplantation. The chain combines TRBV7-9 with TRBJ1-1, with TRBD1 as a possible D gene (6 bases). The receptor was isolated from a woman aged 18-49 years who later had graft-versus-host disease after an allogeneic stem cell transplant. In nucleotides, the CDR3 is TGTGCCAGCACGCAGGGGTGGGGAGCTTTCTTT. Its translation: CASTQGWGAFF.